Following are 20 T cell receptor beta chains from one sample sequenced in a study of graft-versus-host responses after intestinal transplantation. TCRdb's table, derived via immunoSEQ multiplex PCR, lists solely in-frame clones and lacks some. The repertoire includes roughly 11,000 clones, about 80% of them detected once, and approximately 9.1% sits in the top ten. The authors processed graft tissue to release intraepithelial and lamina propria lymphocytes. The material sequenced was ileum tissue, taken 23 days after intestinal transplant. These receptors were collected from a human patient who received an intestinal transplant, so some T cells may come from the graft donor.

The chain recombines TRBV19 with TRBJ2-3, with 11 bases fitting TRBD1. This CDR3 has 18 residues. The ends lost 4 bases at V and 4 bases at J; junction bases unmatched: 13. CDR1 and CDR2 from the germline V gene are LNHDA and SQIVND (reference sequence). CDR3 DNA: TGTGCCAGTAGTACGGGGACAGGGGGGCTAGAAGGTCCAGATACGCAGTATTTT. Translated: CASSTGTGGLEGPDTQYF.

The V gene is TRBV5-6, the J gene TRBJ2-1; no firm D call. The CDR3 length is 13 residues. Germline CDR1 and CDR2: SGHDT and YYEEEE. V lost 4 bases to trimming and J lost 9 bases, with 14 bases between them. CDR3 sequence (DNA): TGTGCCAGCAGCCCCACCCCCAGACGTGAGCAGTTCTTC. Amino acids: CASSPTPRREQFF. The full variable domain, rest sourced from reference TRBV5-6 and TRBJ2-1, is DAGVTQSPTHLIKTRGQQVTLRCSPKSGHDTVSWYQQALGQGPQFIFQYYEEEERQRGNFPDRFSGHQFPNYSSELNVNALLLGDSALYLCASSPTPRREQFFGPGTRLTVL.

By share, this clone ranks as medium-sized. The gene calls are TRBV27 and TRBJ1-2, with 7 nucleotides matching TRBD1. This CDR3 region has 14 residues. V lost 6 bases to trimming and J lost 7 bases; unmatched junction nucleotides: 11. Germline values: CDR1 MNHEY, CDR2 SMNVEV (reference sequence). The DNA of the CDR3 is TGTGCCAGCAGCTCCCCAGACAGGGAAGTTGGCTACACCTTC. This encodes CASSSPDREVGYTF.

The rearrangement uses TRBV7-9 and TRBJ2-7; 11 nucleotides line up with TRBD2. Germline loops: CDR1 SEHNR, CDR2 FQNEAQ (reference sequence). Trimming cost V 2 bases and J 3 bases; bases outside gene matches: 3. The CDR3 contains 15 residues. Written as DNA, the CDR3 is TGTGCCAGCAGCTTAACTAGCGGGAGTGTCTACGAGCAGTACTTC. Encoded protein: CASSLTSGSVYEQYF.

CDR3 region: CSEGGANVLTF. The DNA for the CDR3 is TGCAGCGAGGGGGGGGCCAACGTCCTGACTTTC. This chain connects TRBV29-1 to TRBJ2-6; possible D gene TRBD1, 5 bases. V was cut by 7 bases and J by 4 bases, with 5 bases left in between. Germline lookup yields CDR1 SQVTM and CDR2 ANQGSEA. CDR3 length: 11 residues.

The DNA for the CDR3 is TGTGCCAGCAGCTTTCGACGGTTCTCCTACGAGCAGTACTTC. Amino acids: CASSFRRFSYEQYF. The J gene is TRBJ2-7, the V gene TRBV14; D unresolved. CDR3 length equals 14 residues. The germline V and J ends were trimmed by 5 bases and 0 bases, with 11 bases remaining between them. Germline V gene sequence: CDR1 SGHDN, CDR2 FVKESK.

This clone showed up just once. The V and J genes are TRBV9 and TRBJ1-4; no clear D. Trimming removed 0 bases from V and 0 bases from J, with 6 bases in between. The germline V gene encodes CDR1 SGDLS and CDR2 YYNGEE. This CDR3 is built from 15 residues. This CDR3 is CASSVEGTTNEKLFF. For the CDR3, the DNA is TGTGCCAGCAGCGTAGAAGGGACAACTAATGAAAAACTGTTTTTT.

V and J are TRBV4-1 and TRBJ1-1; 7 nucleotides match TRBD1. The germline CDR1 and CDR2 sequences are MGHRA and YSYEKL. The CDR3 has 15 amino acids. Losses at the gene ends were 3 bases for V and 1 base for J; bases not matched to a gene: 5. Here the CDR3 DNA reads TGCGCCAGCAGCCACCCGACAGGGAGGAACACTGAAGCTTTCTTT. Translation gives CASSHPTGRNTEAFF.

The chain combines TRBV10-3 with TRBJ2-7; tentatively, D is TRBD2 (5 bases). The V end lost 2 bases, the J end lost 0 bases, and 8 bases lay between the germline ends. CDR3 size: 14 residues. Germline V CDR1 and CDR2: ENHRY, SYGVKD. As DNA, the CDR3 is TGTGCCATCAGTGAGACGGGGAGCTCCTACGAGCAGTACTTC. This codes for CAISETGSSYEQYF.

V and J are TRBV9 and TRBJ2-5, with TRBD1 identical over 9 bases. Germline V gene sequence: CDR1 SGDLS, CDR2 YYNGEE. There are 16 residues in the CDR3. V dropped 2 bases and J dropped 4; count of bases not matched to a gene: 9. CDR3 region: CASSVTGGVGVETQYF. CDR3 coding DNA: TGTGCCAGCAGCGTTACAGGGGGCGTGGGTGTAGAGACCCAGTACTTC.

This rearrangement joins TRBV30 to TRBJ2-5; no clear D gene. Matching the DNA end better, TRBJ2-7 makes the J call doubtful. Germline CDR1 reads GTSNPN; CDR2 reads SVGIG (reference sequence). This CDR3 is built from 15 residues. The CDR3 sequence is CAWSERQRKSYEQYF. Here the CDR3 DNA reads TGTGCCTGGAGTGAACGGCAGCGCAAATCCTACGAGCAGTACTTC.

CDR3 region: CASSLTGYEQYF. CDR3 sequence (DNA): TGTGCCAGCAGCTTAACAGGGTACGAGCAGTACTTC. This chain connects TRBV11-2 to TRBJ2-7; tentative D call: TRBD1 (6 bases). Trimming stripped 2 bases from V and 4 bases from J, with 6 bases between. CDR1 is SGHAT, CDR2 FQNNGV, per germline. CDR3 length: 12 amino acids. Complete variable domain (other parts from reference TRBV11-2 and TRBJ2-7): EAGVAQSPRYKIIEKRQSVAFWCNPISGHATLYWYQQILGQGPKLLIQFQNNGVVDDSQLPKDRFSAERLKGVDSTLKIQPAKLEDSAVYLCASSLTGYEQYFGPGTRLTVT.

The V and J genes are TRBV5-6 and TRBJ1-2; D perhaps matches TRBD1 (6 bases). CDR3 length: 14 residues. Per germline, CDR1 SGHDT and CDR2 YYEEEE. Trimming shortened V by 5 bases and J by 3 bases, and 14 bases separated the two germline ends. CDR3 sequence (DNA): TGTGCCAGCAGAAACCCGGGGGCGGACTATGGCTACACCTTC. This gives the protein CASRNPGADYGYTF.

This clone has just a few counts. The chain has TRBV6-6 and TRBJ1-3; the D is unclear. CDR3 length: 15 amino acids. The V end lost 5 bases, the J end lost 0 bases, and 11 bases lay between the germline ends. CDR1 MNHNY and CDR2 SVGAGI come from the germline V gene (reference sequence). For the CDR3, the DNA is TGTGCCAGCAGTACCCCTGGCTCCTCTGGAAACACCATATATTTT. The encoded protein is CASSTPGSSGNTIYF.

This sequence joins TRBV27 and TRBJ2-1; D unresolved. This CDR3 region has 14 residues. V lost 3 bases and J lost 3, with 9 bases in between. Germline values: CDR1 MNHEY, CDR2 SMNVEV (reference sequence). DNA of the CDR3: TGTGCCAGCAGTTTCCTGACTCGCTACAATGAGCAGTTCTTC. It codes for CASSFLTRYNEQFF.

The chain employs TRBV12-5 and TRBJ1-1; D is possibly TRBD1 (6 bases). The ends were cut back, 4 bases at V and 3 bases at J, with 18 bases in the middle. The CDR3 has 16 residues. Germline V gene sequence: CDR1 LGHNT, CDR2 FRNRAP. The CDR3 nucleotides read TGTGCTAGTGGTTCGGCCGGGTCGGGGGGCTACACTGAAGCTTTCTTT. Its protein is CASGSAGSGGYTEAFF. Complete variable domain (other parts from reference TRBV12-5 and TRBJ1-1): DARVTQTPRHKVTEMGQEVTMRCQPILGHNTVFWYRQTMMQGLELLAYFRNRAPLDDSGMPKDRFSAEMPDATLATLKIQPSEPRDSAVYFCASGSAGSGGYTEAFFGQGTRLTVV.

The rearrangement uses TRBV6-5 and TRBJ2-7; D not resolved. The CDR3 runs to 14 residues. Germline assignment: CDR1 MNHEY and CDR2 SVGAGI. V gave up 2 bases and J gave up 3 bases, with 11 bases separating them. CDR3 coding DNA: TGTGCCAGCAGTTACAGCCCTCTCATCTACGAGCAGTACTTC. Amino acids: CASSYSPLIYEQYF.

The chain joins TRBV7-9 to TRBJ2-7; D is uncertain. This CDR3 is 13 amino acids long. The germline V gene encodes CDR1 SEHNR and CDR2 FQNEAQ (reference sequence). Between the trimmed V and J ends, which lost 1 base and 4 bases, there was a span of 8 bases. CDR3 nucleotides: TGTGCCAGCAGCTTAGGGGCCCTATACGAGCAGTACTTC. Residues: CASSLGALYEQYF. Combining the CDR3 with reference TRBV7-9 and TRBJ2-7 gives the whole variable domain DTGVSQNPRHKITKRGQNVTFRCDPISEHNRLYWYRQTLGQGPEFLTYFQNEAQLEKSRLLSDRFSAERPKGSFSTLEIQRTEQGDSAMYLCASSLGALYEQYFGPGTRLTVT.

This chain links TRBV18 with TRBJ1-1; TRBD1 agrees at 9 bases. The CDR3 loop spans 16 amino acids. Per germline, CDR1 KGHSH and CDR2 LQKENI. V lost 0 bases to trimming and J lost 5 bases; unmatched junction nucleotides: 7. The DNA of the CDR3 is TGTGCCAGCTCACCACCCCCGACAGGGGGGAGAACTGAAGCTTTCTTT. Amino acids: CASSPPPTGGRTEAFF.

This clone was seen once. This CDR3 reads CASSLRKGSPLHF. The CDR3 nucleotides read TGTGCCAGCAGCTTGAGGAAGGGTTCACCCCTCCACTTT. The chain links TRBV5-4 to TRBJ1-6; D is unclear. CDR3 size: 13 residues. The V gene lost 1 base and the J gene lost 9 bases, with 8 bases spanning the gap. Per germline, CDR1 SGHNT and CDR2 YYREEE (reference sequence).